The 24 T cell receptor beta chains reported below all come from one sample, sequenced in a study of T cell responses to AZD1222 COVID-19 vaccine. The repertoire was sequenced with immunoSEQ multiplex PCR; TCRdb's copy has only in-frame clones and lacks some. This sample yields over 100,000 clones, of which 86% are seen a single time; around 3.3% belongs to the top ten. The sample was peripheral blood, taken 28 days after the second dose of the MenACWY control vaccine. Source of these receptors: an adult who received the MenACWY meningococcal vaccine as a control.

The rearrangement links TRBV12-3 or TRBV12-4 to TRBJ1-2; the D is unclear. This CDR3 has 13 amino acids. The ends were cut back, 6 bases at V and 8 bases at J, with 16 bases in the middle. The CDR3 DNA reads as TGTGCCAGCAGCCAGCCCCCGGGATACGGCTACACCTTC. Protein product: CASSQPPGYGYTF.

This rearrangement joins TRBV2 to TRBJ2-7; D is undetermined. Deletions cut 4 bases from V and 2 bases from J, with 6 bases between. CDR1 is SNHLY and CDR2 is FYNNEI in the germline V gene. The CDR3 length is 12 residues. The CDR3 spells CASSAGTYEQYF. The CDR3 region has the DNA TGTGCCAGCAGTGCGGGTACCTACGAGCAGTACTTC. Looking up the rest from reference TRBV2 and TRBJ2-7 gives the full variable domain: EPEVTQTPSHQVTQMGQEVILRCVPISNHLYFYWYRQILGQKVEFLVSFYNNEISEKSEIFDDQFSVERPDGSNFTLKIRSTKLEDSAMYFCASSAGTYEQYFGPGTRLTVT.

The chain employs TRBV6-1 and TRBJ2-6; 9 nucleotides line up with TRBD1. J lost 1 base, V lost 2 bases, and 6 bases had no gene match. This CDR3 has 18 amino acids. Per germline, CDR1 MNHNS and CDR2 SASEGT. The CDR3 loop reads CASSERYRGRSGANVLTF. The CDR3 DNA is TGTGCCAGCAGTGAAAGATACAGGGGGCGTTCTGGGGCCAACGTCCTGACTTTC.

The chain couples TRBV5-1 to TRBJ1-1; D might be TRBD1 (6 bases). This CDR3 is 12 amino acids long. The V gene lost 0 bases and the J gene lost 7 bases, with 7 bases spanning the gap. CDR1 SGHRS and CDR2 YFSETQ come from the germline V gene. CDR3 in amino acids: CASSLEGGEAFF. CDR3 DNA: TGCGCCAGCAGCTTGGAGGGGGGTGAAGCTTTCTTT.

The chain employs TRBV27 and TRBJ1-3; no definite D call. Germline CDR1 is MNHEY and CDR2 is SMNVEV (reference sequence). Trimming pared 5 bases from V and 4 bases from J, leaving 18 bases between. The CDR3 length is 16 residues. The CDR3 coding sequence is TGTGCCAGCAGTCCATCCGGGAGGGTAGGGGGAAACACCATATATTTT. This codes for CASSPSGRVGGNTIYF.

This sequence joins TRBV7-8 and TRBJ1-1, with D perhaps TRBD1 (6 bases). Germline V CDR1 and CDR2: SGHVS, FQNEAQ. V was clipped by 2 bases and J by 1 base, with 11 bases between them. CDR3 length: 15 amino acids. The CDR3 here is CASSLTPGANTEAFF. The CDR3 DNA reads TGTGCCAGCAGCTTAACGCCAGGGGCGAACACTGAAGCTTTCTTT.

CDR3 amino acids: CASNGNGGAGFEQFF. CDR3 sequence (DNA): TGTGCCAGCAACGGCAACGGGGGAGCCGGGTTTGAGCAGTTCTTC. The rearrangement joins TRBV27 to TRBJ2-1; D is possibly TRBD2 (6 bases). The CDR3 length is 15 residues. Deletions cut 7 bases from V and 9 bases from J, with 22 bases between. The V gene's germline CDR1 is MNHEY and CDR2 SMNVEV (reference sequence).

V usage is TRBV6-5 and J usage is TRBJ1-5; D is unclear. CDR1 and CDR2 (germline): MNHEY, SVGAGI. The CDR3 loop spans 13 amino acids. With 4 bases removed from V and 6 bases from J, the gap between germline ends came to 10 bases. CDR3 loop: CASSFSNGQPQHF. The CDR3 DNA reads as TGTGCCAGCAGTTTCAGTAACGGTCAGCCCCAGCATTTT.

The V gene is TRBV28, the J gene TRBJ1-2; 7 nucleotides line up with TRBD1. In germline, CDR1 is MDHEN, CDR2 SYDVKM. The CDR3 length is 14 residues. With V trimmed by 6 bases and J by 1 base, 5 bases remained unmatched. CDR3 residues: CASSPGGINYGYTF. The CDR3 nucleotides are TGTGCCAGCAGCCCAGGGGGAATTAACTATGGCTACACCTTC.

V and J are TRBV28 and TRBJ1-2; unclear D gene. The CDR3 covers 16 residues. Between the trimmed V and J ends, which lost 5 bases and 0 bases, there was a span of 16 bases. Germline V gene lookup returns CDR1 MDHEN and CDR2 SYDVKM. The CDR3 region is CASSEHMGFTNYGYTF. The CDR3 nucleotides are TGTGCCAGCAGTGAACATATGGGCTTTACTAACTATGGCTACACCTTC.

This chain joins TRBV28 and TRBJ1-5, with D perhaps TRBD1 (5 bases). Germline CDR1 reads MDHEN; CDR2 reads SYDVKM. The length of the CDR3 is 15 residues. Deletions cut 2 bases from V and 1 base from J, with 9 bases between. CDR3 coding DNA: TGTGCCAGCAGTTTACCGGGGCCCAGCAATCAGCCCCAGCATTTT. Its protein product is CASSLPGPSNQPQHF.

V gene TRBV9 combines with J gene TRBJ1-6, with 10 positions matching TRBD1. The CDR3 has 14 amino acids. Germline CDR1 SGDLS, CDR2 YYNGEE. V lost 3 bases, J lost 10 bases, and 4 bases stayed unmatched. CDR3 in DNA: TGTGCCAGCAGCGCCGGGACAGGGGTCTCACCCCTCCACTTT. Protein product: CASSAGTGVSPLHF.

The genes are TRBV12-3 or TRBV12-4 and TRBJ1-6, with 8 bases identical to TRBD1. The trim removed 6 bases at V and 14 bases at J, leaving 9 bases unmatched. CDR3 length: 13 amino acids. The CDR3 nucleotides read TGTGCCAGCAGCTACCGACAGGGGCCAACCCTCCACTTT. Translating it yields CASSYRQGPTLHF.

As for this clone: The junction departs from the called germline gene at one end, perhaps through a read error. The rearrangement links TRBV24-1 to TRBJ2-3, with 9 bases fitting TRBD1. CDR3 length equals 17 residues. Germline lookup yields CDR1 KGHDR and CDR2 SFDVKD. CDR3 sequence (DNA): TGTGCCCCCAGTGGGGGACAGGGTCACCGCATCACAGATACGCAGTATTTT. Translated, it gives CAPSGGQGHRITDTQYF.

The V call is TRBV11-2, the J call TRBJ2-5, with D possibly matching TRBD1 (5 bases). This CDR3 comprises 12 residues. V lost 8 bases to trimming and J lost 5 bases, with 12 bases between them. The germline V gene encodes CDR1 SGHAT and CDR2 FQNNGV. The CDR3 loop reads CASGHLRETQYF. The CDR3 coding sequence is TGTGCCAGCGGACACCTCCGGGAGACCCAGTACTTC.

The V call is TRBV9, the J call TRBJ1-1; D gene unclear. CDR1 and CDR2 from the germline V gene are SGDLS and YYNGEE. V dropped 4 bases and J dropped 3 bases, with 16 bases sitting between them. This CDR3 spans 15 amino acids. CDR3 DNA sequence: TGTGCCAGCAGCTTCCGTTCCGGTCAGGACACTGAAGCTTTCTTT. This translates into CASSFRSGQDTEAFF. The full variable domain, completed using reference TRBV9 and TRBJ1-1, is DSGVTQTPKHLITATGQRVTLRCSPRSGDLSVYWYQQSLDQGLQFLIQYYNGEERAKGNILERFSAQQFPDLHSELNLSSLELGDSALYFCASSFRSGQDTEAFFGQGTRLTVV.

This clone was recorded only once. The chain recombines TRBV1 with TRBJ1-6; TRBD1, as called in the table, went unchecked against the DNA. TRBV1 is a listed pseudogene. This CDR3 has 15 amino acids. The CDR3 nucleotides read TGCACCAGCAGCCAACGTCCTTCAGGGGCCTCACCCCTCCACTTT. Encoded protein: CTSSQRPSGASPLHF.

The chain couples TRBV6-1 to TRBJ1-5; tentative D call: TRBD1 (6 bases). The length of the CDR3 is 13 residues. Germline assignment: CDR1 MNHNS and CDR2 SASEGT. The germline V and J ends were trimmed by 2 bases and 9 bases, with 11 bases remaining between them. The CDR3 region has the DNA TGTGCCAGCAGTGAAAGGACAGCCCTGCCCCAGCATTTT. This encodes CASSERTALPQHF.

The rearrangement uses TRBV6-2 or TRBV6-3 and TRBJ2-7, with D unclear. V shed 5 bases and J shed 3 bases, with 8 bases lying between them. Per the germline V gene, CDR1 is MNHEY and CDR2 is SVGEGT. The CDR3 is 12 amino acids. CDR3 sequence (DNA): TGTGCCAGCAGTGCAAACAGCTACGAGCAGTACTTC. Encoded protein: CASSANSYEQYF.

This clone was observed once. In DNA form, the CDR3 reads TGTGCCAGCAGCAAAAGACAGGGCTCCTACAATGAGCAGTTCTTC. It codes for CASSKRQGSYNEQFF. The V call is TRBV7-2, the J call TRBJ2-1; 7 nucleotides align to TRBD1. Trimming removed 5 bases from V and 0 bases from J; junction bases left unmatched: 4. This CDR3 has 15 residues. CDR1 SGHTA and CDR2 FQGNSA come from the germline V gene.

V gene TRBV5-1 combines with J gene TRBJ2-5, with D perhaps matching TRBD1 or TRBD2 (6 bases each). The CDR3 consists of 15 residues. The germline V gene has CDR1 SGHRS and CDR2 YFSETQ. V lost 6 bases and J lost 4, with 19 bases in between. The DNA for the CDR3 is TGCGCCAGCACCCCAGGGGACTCCCGGGGAGAGACCCAGTACTTC. Protein sequence: CASTPGDSRGETQYF.

The V and J genes are TRBV7-8 and TRBJ2-7; 12 bases are a match to TRBD1. The CDR3 contains 15 residues. The germline CDR1 and CDR2 sequences are SGHVS and FQNEAQ. J gave up 5 bases and V 4 bases, and 6 bases lay outside the gene matches. CDR3 in amino acids: CASSSYGTGGHEQYF. Here the CDR3 DNA reads TGTGCCAGCAGCTCCTACGGGACAGGGGGCCACGAGCAGTACTTC. Together with reference TRBV7-8 and TRBJ2-7, the CDR3 gives the full variable domain: GAGVSQSPRYKVAKRGQDVALRCDPISGHVSLFWYQQALGQGPEFLTYFQNEAQLDKSGLPSDRFFAERPEGSVSTLKIQRTQQEDSAVYLCASSSYGTGGHEQYFGPGTRLTVT.

V usage is TRBV27 and J usage is TRBJ2-2; D is possibly TRBD2 (6 bases). Germline V lookup: CDR1 MNHEY, CDR2 SMNVEV (reference sequence). CDR3 length equals 17 residues. V was clipped by 2 bases and J by 5 bases, with 18 bases between them. The CDR3 DNA reads TGTGCCAGCAGTTTAGCACGCGGGGCTCGAATGACCGGGGAGCTGTTTTTT. Protein sequence: CASSLARGARMTGELFF.

This clone was detected only once. This chain links TRBV10-3 with TRBJ1-2; D remains unclear. CDR1 is ENHRY, CDR2 SYGVKD, per germline. V was cut by 7 bases and J by 6 bases, with 15 bases left in between. The CDR3 covers 13 residues. The chain's CDR3 is CAITQSKDDGYTF. For the CDR3, the DNA is TGTGCCATCACACAGTCAAAGGACGATGGCTACACCTTC.